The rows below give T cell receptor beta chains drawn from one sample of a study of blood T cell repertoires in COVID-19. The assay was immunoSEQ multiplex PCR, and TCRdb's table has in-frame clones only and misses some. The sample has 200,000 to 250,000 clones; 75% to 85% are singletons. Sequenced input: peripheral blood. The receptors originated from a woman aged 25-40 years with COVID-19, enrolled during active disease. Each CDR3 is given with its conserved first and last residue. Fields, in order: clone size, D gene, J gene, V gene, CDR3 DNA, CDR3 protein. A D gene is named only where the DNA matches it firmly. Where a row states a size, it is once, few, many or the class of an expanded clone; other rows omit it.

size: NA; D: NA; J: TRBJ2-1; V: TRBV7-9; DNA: TGTGCCAGCAGCACGGACAGCCCTGGGGAGCAGTTCTTC; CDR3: CASSTDSPGEQFF
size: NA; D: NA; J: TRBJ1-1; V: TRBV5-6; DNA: TGTGCCAGCAGCTTGGGGTCGTACCTAGAAGCTTTCTTT; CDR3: CASSLGSYLEAFF
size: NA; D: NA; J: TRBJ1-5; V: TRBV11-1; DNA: TGTGCCAGCAGCCTGAACACAGACCAGCCCCAGCATTTT; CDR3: CASSLNTDQPQHF
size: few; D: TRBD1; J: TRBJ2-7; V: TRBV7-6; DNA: TGTGCCAGCAGCCCCGGACAGGGTCAGATTTACGAGCAGTACTTC; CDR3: CASSPGQGQIYEQYF
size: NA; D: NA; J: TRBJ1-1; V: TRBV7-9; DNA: TGTGCCAGCAGCCCCATTAACACTGAAGCTTTCTTT; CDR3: CASSPINTEAFF
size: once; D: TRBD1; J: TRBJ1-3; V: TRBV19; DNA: TGTGCCAGTAGTACGGGACAGGGTGGACCTGGAAACACCATATATTTT; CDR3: CASSTGQGGPGNTIYF
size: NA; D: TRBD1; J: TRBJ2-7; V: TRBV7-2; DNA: TGTGCCAGCAGCCGCACAGGGGGCGCCCCGAGCTACGAGCAGTACTTC; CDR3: CASSRTGGAPSYEQYF
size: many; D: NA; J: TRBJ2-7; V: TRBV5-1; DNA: TGCGCCAGCAGCCCGGGTGGGGGCATCGAGCAGTACTTC; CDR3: CASSPGGGIEQYF
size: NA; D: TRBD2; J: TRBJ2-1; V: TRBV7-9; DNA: TGTGCCAGCAGCGCACTAGCGGGCCAATACAATGAGCAGTTCTTC; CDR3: CASSALAGQYNEQFF
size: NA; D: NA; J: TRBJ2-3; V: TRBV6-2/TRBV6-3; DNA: TGTGCCAGCAGTCCGGACTACACAGATACGCAGTATTTT; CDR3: CASSPDYTDTQYF
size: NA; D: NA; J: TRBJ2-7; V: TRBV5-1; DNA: TGCGCCAGCAATGATACTAGCTGGAGCTCCTACGAGCAGTACTTC; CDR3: CASNDTSWSSYEQYF
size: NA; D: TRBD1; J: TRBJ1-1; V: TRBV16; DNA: TGTGCCAGCAGCCAATCGGTAGGGGGCAGCACTGAAGCTTTCTTT; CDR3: CASSQSVGGSTEAFF
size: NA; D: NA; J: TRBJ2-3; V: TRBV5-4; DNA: TGTGCCAGCAGCTTGAAAGGTTCGGGGGATACGCAGTATTTT; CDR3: CASSLKGSGDTQYF
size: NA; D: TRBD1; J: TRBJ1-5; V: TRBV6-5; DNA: TGTGCCAGCAGTAAACACCGGGACAGGAATCAGCCCCAGCATTTT; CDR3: CASSKHRDRNQPQHF
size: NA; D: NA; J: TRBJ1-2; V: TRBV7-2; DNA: TGTGCCAGCAGCTTAATGGGGGCCCAATATGGCTACACCTTC; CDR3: CASSLMGAQYGYTF
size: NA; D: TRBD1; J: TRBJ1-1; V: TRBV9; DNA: TGTGCCAGCAGCGTACCCCAGGGGGGGAACACTGAAGCTTTCTTT; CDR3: CASSVPQGGNTEAFF
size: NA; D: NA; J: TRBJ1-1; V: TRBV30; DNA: TGTGCCTGGAGCCCCCAGTTTGAAGCTTTCTTT; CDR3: CAWSPQFEAFF
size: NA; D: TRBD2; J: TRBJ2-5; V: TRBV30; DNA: TGTGCCTGGAGTCCAGGACTAGCGGGGGTGAGGGAGACCCAGTACTTC; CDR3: CAWSPGLAGVRETQYF
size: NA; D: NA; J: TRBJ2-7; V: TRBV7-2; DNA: TGTGCCAGCAGCTCTTCTGGGGGCGCCTACGAGCAGTACTTC; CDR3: CASSSSGGAYEQYF
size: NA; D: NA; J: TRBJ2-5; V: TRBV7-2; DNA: TGTGCCAGCAGCTTAGCGGCCCTTGAGACCCAGTACTTC; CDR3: CASSLAALETQYF
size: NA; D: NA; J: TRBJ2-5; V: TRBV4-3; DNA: TGCGCCAGCAGCCAACGAGGCCCCGGAGGAGGTATCGGCCCAGAGACCCAGTACTTC; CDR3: CASSQRGPGGGIGPETQYF
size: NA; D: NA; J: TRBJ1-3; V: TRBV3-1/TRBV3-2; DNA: TGTGCCAGCAGCCAAACAGGGTTGCCTGGAAACACCATATATTTT; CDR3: CASSQTGLPGNTIYF
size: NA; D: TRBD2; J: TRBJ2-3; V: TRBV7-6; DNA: TGTGCCAGCAGCTTAGCGGGCGGGGGAGGTACAGATACGCAGTATTTT; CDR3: CASSLAGGGGTDTQYF
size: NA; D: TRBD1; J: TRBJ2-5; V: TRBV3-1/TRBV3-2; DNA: TGTGCCAGCAGCCCGGGACAGGGATTCCAAGAGACCCAGTACTTC; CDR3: CASSPGQGFQETQYF
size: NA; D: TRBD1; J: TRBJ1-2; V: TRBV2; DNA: TGTGCCAGCAGAAGGACAGGGAGCTATGGCTACACCTTC; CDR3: CASRRTGSYGYTF
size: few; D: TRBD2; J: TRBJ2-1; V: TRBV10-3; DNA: TGTGCCATCAGTGAGTCCTTGACTAGCGGGAGGGCGATAAACAATGAGCAGTTCTTC; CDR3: CAISESLTSGRAINNEQFF
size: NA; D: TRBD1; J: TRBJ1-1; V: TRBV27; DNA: TGTGCCAGCAGTTTCGGGACAGGGCTTAACACTGAAGCTTTCTTT; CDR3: CASSFGTGLNTEAFF
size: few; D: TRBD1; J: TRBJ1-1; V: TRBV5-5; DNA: TGTGCCAGCAGCGTATCTCCGGGACAGATGAACACTGAAGCTTTCTTT; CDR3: CASSVSPGQMNTEAFF
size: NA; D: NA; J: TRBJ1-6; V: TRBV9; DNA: TGTGCCAGCAGCGTAGGCCCAGGGTTTCGGTCACCCCTCCACTTT; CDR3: CASSVGPGFRSPLHF
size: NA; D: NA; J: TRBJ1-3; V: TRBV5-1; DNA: TGCGCCAGCAGCTTCCAGGATGAAGGAAACACCATATATTTT; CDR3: CASSFQDEGNTIYF
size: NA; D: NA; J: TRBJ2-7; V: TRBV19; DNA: TGTGCCAGTAGTTCCCCTGCCTACGAGCAGTACTTC; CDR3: CASSSPAYEQYF
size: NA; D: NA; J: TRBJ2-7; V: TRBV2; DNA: TGTGCCAGCAGTGACCCCAGTCTCCTCTACGAGCAGTACTTC; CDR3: CASSDPSLLYEQYF
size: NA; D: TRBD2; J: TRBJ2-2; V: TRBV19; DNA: TGTGCCAGTAGTATTCATTCGGGGGGTGTGAACACCGGGGAGCTGTTTTTT; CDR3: CASSIHSGGVNTGELFF
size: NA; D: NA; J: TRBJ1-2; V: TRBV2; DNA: TGTGCCACCCCTTACCGGGGGGGCTACACCTTC; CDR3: CATPYRGGYTF
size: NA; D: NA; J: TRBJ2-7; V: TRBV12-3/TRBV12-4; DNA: TGTGCCAGCAGCCCAAACAGAGCCTACGAGCAGTACTTC; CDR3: CASSPNRAYEQYF
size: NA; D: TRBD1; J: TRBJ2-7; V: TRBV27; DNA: TGTGCCAGCAGTTTACGAGGGGACAGAACCTACGAGCAGTACTTC; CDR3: CASSLRGDRTYEQYF
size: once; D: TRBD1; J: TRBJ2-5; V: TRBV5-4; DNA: TGTGCCAGCAGGCGGACAGGGGAAGAGACCCAGTACTTC; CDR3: CASRRTGEETQYF
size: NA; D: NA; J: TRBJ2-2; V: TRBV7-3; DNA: TGTGCCAGCAGCTTAACGGGGCAGGCAGGGACGAACACCGGGGAGCTGTTTTTT; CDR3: CASSLTGQAGTNTGELFF
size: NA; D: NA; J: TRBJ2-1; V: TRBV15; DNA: TGTGCCACCAGCAGATCACTAGCCCGGGAGCAGTTCTTC; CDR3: CATSRSLAREQFF
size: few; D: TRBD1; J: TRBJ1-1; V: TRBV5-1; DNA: TGCGCCAGCAGCCTCCAACAGGGGGCGCCGAACACTGAAGCTTTCTTT; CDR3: CASSLQQGAPNTEAFF
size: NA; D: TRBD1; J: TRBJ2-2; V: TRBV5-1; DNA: TGCGCCAGCAGCCTGAGGACGACAGGGGATGCCGGGGAGCTGTTTTTT; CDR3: CASSLRTTGDAGELFF
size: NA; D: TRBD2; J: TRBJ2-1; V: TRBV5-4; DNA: TGTGCCAGCAGCTTTAGCGGGAGCGGGAATGAGCAGTTCTTC; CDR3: CASSFSGSGNEQFF
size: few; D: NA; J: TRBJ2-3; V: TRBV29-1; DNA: TGCAGCGTTGTGGGGGCAACAGATACGCAGTATTTT; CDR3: CSVVGATDTQYF
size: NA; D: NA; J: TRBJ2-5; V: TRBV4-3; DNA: TGCGCCAGCAGCCAAGATGGACTAAATCTTAGGGAGACCCAGTACTTC; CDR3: CASSQDGLNLRETQYF
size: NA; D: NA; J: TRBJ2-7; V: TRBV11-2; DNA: TGTGCCAGCAGCCCTGTCTCGCGACCGAAATCTCAGACTTACGAGCAGTACTTC; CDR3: CASSPVSRPKSQTYEQYF
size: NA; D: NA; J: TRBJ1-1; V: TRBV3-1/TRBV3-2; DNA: TGTGCCAGCAGCCAAGGCTATACCGCTGAAGCTTTCTTT; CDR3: CASSQGYTAEAFF
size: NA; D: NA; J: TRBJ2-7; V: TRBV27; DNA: TGTGCCAGCAGTTTGGAGGACAGCTACGAGCAGTACTTC; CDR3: CASSLEDSYEQYF
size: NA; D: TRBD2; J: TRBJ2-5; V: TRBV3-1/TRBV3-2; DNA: TGTGCCAGCAGCCATCAGCGGGGGGGGGCTTGGGAGACCCAGTACTTC; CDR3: CASSHQRGGAWETQYF
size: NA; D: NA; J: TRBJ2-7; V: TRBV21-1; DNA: TGTGCCAGCAGCCCCCGGACTAGCGGGGGGGCCGGGTCCTACGAGCAGTACTTC; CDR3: CASSPRTSGGAGSYEQYF
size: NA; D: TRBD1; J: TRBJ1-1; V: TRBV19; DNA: TGTGCCAGTTTCGGGACAGGGGAAGGAACTGAAGCTTTCTTT; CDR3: CASFGTGEGTEAFF
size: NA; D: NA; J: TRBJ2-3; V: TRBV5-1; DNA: TGCGCCAGCAGCCGAGGAGGAAGCACAGATACGCAGTATTTT; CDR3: CASSRGGSTDTQYF
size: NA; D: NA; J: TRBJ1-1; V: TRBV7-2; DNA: TGTGCCAGCAGCTTTGAGGACAGCACTGAAGCTTTCTTT; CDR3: CASSFEDSTEAFF
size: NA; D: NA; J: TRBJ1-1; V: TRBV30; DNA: TGTGCCTGGACTGCGGAGAACACTGAAGCTTTCTTT; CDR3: CAWTAENTEAFF
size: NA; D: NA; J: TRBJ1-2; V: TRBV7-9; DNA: TGTGCCAGCACCGAACGGGGGAGCCGCGGACACACTAACTATGGCTACACCTTC; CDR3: CASTERGSRGHTNYGYTF